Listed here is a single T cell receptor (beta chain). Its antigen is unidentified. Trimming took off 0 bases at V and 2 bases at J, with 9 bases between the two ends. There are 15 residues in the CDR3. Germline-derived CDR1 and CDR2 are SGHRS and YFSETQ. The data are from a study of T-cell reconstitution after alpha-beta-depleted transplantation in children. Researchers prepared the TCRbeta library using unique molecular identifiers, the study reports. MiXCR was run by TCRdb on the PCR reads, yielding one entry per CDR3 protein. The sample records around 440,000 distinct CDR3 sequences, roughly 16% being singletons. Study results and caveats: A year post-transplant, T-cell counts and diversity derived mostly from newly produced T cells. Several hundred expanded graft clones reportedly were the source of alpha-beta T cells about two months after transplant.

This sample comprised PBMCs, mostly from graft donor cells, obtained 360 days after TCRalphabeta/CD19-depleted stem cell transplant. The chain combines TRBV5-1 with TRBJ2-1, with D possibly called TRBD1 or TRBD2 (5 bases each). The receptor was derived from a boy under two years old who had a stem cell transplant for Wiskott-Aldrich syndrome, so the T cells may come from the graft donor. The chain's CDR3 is CASSLVGETYNEQFF. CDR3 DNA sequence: TGCGCCAGCAGCTTGGTGGGGGAGACCTACAATGAGCAGTTCTTC.